This is a list of T cell receptor beta chains from one sample in a study of cytomegalovirus exposure and HLA in healthy donors. Here immunoSEQ multiplex PCR was the method, and the copy in TCRdb shows in-frame clones only, minus some. The table records under 200,000 clones, around 79% of them present only once. The sequenced sample was PBMCs. Every receptor here comes from a male donor in good health and CMV-seropositive. Each CDR3 is given with its conserved first and last residue. Each record gives: clone size, J gene, D gene, V gene, CDR3 DNA, CDR3 protein. A D gene is named only where the DNA matches it firmly. Part of the rows lack a size; the others show once, few, many or a class for expanded clones.

. TRBJ1-5 TRBD1 TRBV30 TGTGCCTGGAGGTCAGACAGGGACGCATTTTATAGCAATCAGCCCCAGCATTTT CAWRSDRDAFYSNQPQHF
few TRBJ2-7 TRBD2 TRBV5-4 TGTGCCAGCAGCTTTGGTGCGGGAGGAACCTACGAGCAGTACTTC CASSFGAGGTYEQYF
. TRBJ2-2 . TRBV5-1 TGCGCCAGCAGCTTGGGTACAGCGAACACCGGGGAGCTGTTTTTT CASSLGTANTGELFF
. TRBJ2-7 TRBD2 TRBV5-6 TGTGCCAGCAGCTTGACCGGGACTAGCGGCTACGAGCAGTACTTC CASSLTGTSGYEQYF
. TRBJ2-1 TRBD2 TRBV9 TGTGCCAGCAGCGTATATAGCGGGGACAATGAGCAGTTCTTC CASSVYSGDNEQFF
few TRBJ1-4 TRBD1 TRBV5-1 TGCGCCAGCAAACAGGGGGCTGGAAGAACTAATGAAAAACTGTTTTTT CASKQGAGRTNEKLFF
. TRBJ2-7 . TRBV9 TGTGCCAGCAGCGTAGGGGACACTTCCTCCTACGAGCAGTACTTC CASSVGDTSSYEQYF
. TRBJ2-7 . TRBV7-6 TGTGCCAGCAGCCTCGGCGTACGCCTGACATTC CASSLGVRLTF
. TRBJ2-1 TRBD1 TRBV7-3 TGTGCCAGCAGCTTCGACAGGGGCACCTACAATGAGCAGTTCTTC CASSFDRGTYNEQFF
. TRBJ2-1 . TRBV4-3 TGCGCCAGCAGCCAAGGCTGGGAGGATTGGGGGAGCTCCTACAATGAGCAGTTCTTC CASSQGWEDWGSSYNEQFF
. TRBJ2-5 . TRBV7-8 TGTGCCAGCAGTTCAACTAGCTTTGAGACCCAGTACTTC CASSSTSFETQYF
. TRBJ2-3 TRBD1 TRBV5-1 TGCGCCAGCAGCTTGGACAGGGGCCCCCGGGATACGCAGTATTTT CASSLDRGPRDTQYF
. TRBJ1-3 . TRBV7-9 TGTGCCAGCAGCCTCAACCGGGAGTCTGGAAACACCATATATTTT CASSLNRESGNTIYF
. TRBJ2-6 . TRBV6-5 TGTGCCAGCAGTCTCTCCTCTGGGGCCAACGTCCTGACTTTC CASSLSSGANVLTF
. TRBJ2-1 TRBD2 TRBV5-5 TGTGCCAGCAGCCCTACTAGCGGCCAAAATGAGCAGTTCTTC CASSPTSGQNEQFF
. TRBJ2-4 . TRBV29-1 TGCAGCGTCTACGCCAGGGCCAGGGCGAACATTCAGTACTTC CSVYARARANIQYF
. TRBJ1-2 TRBD1 TRBV7-2 TGTGCCAGCAGCCCCGACCGGGACAGGGGGCACTTTAACTATGGCTACACCTTC CASSPDRDRGHFNYGYTF
few TRBJ1-5 . TRBV15 TGTGCCACCAGCAGAGGGCAGGAGGGTTCCGGCAATCAGCCCCAGCATTTT CATSRGQEGSGNQPQHF
. TRBJ2-3 . TRBV10-3 TGTGCCATCAGTGAGGGCCAGTTGTCAGATACGCAGTATTTT CAISEGQLSDTQYF
once TRBJ2-7 TRBD2 TRBV5-6 TGTGCCAGCAGCTGGCCTAGCGGGGAGAACGAGCAGTACTTC CASSWPSGENEQYF
few TRBJ2-7 TRBD1 TRBV5-1 TGCGCCAGCAGCTTGGAAGGCAGGGGGTACGAGCAGTACTTC CASSLEGRGYEQYF
. TRBJ2-1 . TRBV9 TGTGCCAGCAGCGTAGCTGGCAGGTGGGGCCCCTACAATGAGCAGTTCTTC CASSVAGRWGPYNEQFF
. TRBJ1-2 TRBD1 TRBV9 TGTGCCAGCAGCACGCGGCAGACAGGGGTCAATGGCTACACCTTC CASSTRQTGVNGYTF
. TRBJ1-3 . TRBV4-3 TGCGCCAGCAGCCAAGACTGGACAAGTGGAAACACCATATATTTT CASSQDWTSGNTIYF
once TRBJ2-5 TRBD1 TRBV9 TGTGCCAGCAGCAGACGGACAGGGGCCAAAGAGACCCAGTACTTC CASSRRTGAKETQYF
. TRBJ2-3 . TRBV13 TGTGCCAGCAGCCCAAAGGGGCCCAGGCCGGATACGCAGTATTTT CASSPKGPRPDTQYF
once TRBJ2-7 TRBD2 TRBV9 TGTGCCAGCAGCGTAGGGGGGGGATCCGAGCAGTACTTC CASSVGGGSEQYF
once TRBJ1-1 . TRBV5-1 TGCGCCAGCAGCGTTCTCGGGGTTATGGAGACTGAAGCTTTCTTT CASSVLGVMETEAFF